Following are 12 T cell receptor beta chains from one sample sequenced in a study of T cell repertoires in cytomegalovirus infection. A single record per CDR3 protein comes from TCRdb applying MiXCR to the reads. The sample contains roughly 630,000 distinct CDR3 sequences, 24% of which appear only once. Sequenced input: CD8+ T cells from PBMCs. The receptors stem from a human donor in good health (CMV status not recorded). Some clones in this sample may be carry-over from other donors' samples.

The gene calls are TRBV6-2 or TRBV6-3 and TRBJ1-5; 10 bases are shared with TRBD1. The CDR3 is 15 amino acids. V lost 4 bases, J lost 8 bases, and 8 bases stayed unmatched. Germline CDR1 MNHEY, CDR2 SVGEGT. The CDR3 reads CASSSPGQGWKPQHF. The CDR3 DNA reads TGTGCCAGCAGTTCTCCGGGACAGGGGTGGAAGCCCCAGCATTTT.

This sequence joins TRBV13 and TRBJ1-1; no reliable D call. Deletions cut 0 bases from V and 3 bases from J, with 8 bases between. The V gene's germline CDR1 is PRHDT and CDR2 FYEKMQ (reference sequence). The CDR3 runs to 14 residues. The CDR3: CASSLGLRHTEAFF. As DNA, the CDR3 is TGTGCCAGCAGCTTAGGTCTGAGGCACACTGAAGCTTTCTTT.

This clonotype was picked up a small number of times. In nucleotides, the CDR3 is TGCGCCAGCAGCCAAGGCGGCCGGGGGCAAAACACCGGGGAGCTGTTTTTT. Translated: CASSQGGRGQNTGELFF. This chain links TRBV4-1 with TRBJ2-2; D tentatively fits TRBD1 or TRBD2 (6 bases each). Germline-derived CDR1 and CDR2 are MGHRA and YSYEKL. This CDR3 has 17 residues. The germline V and J ends were trimmed by 1 base and 2 bases, with 14 bases remaining between them.

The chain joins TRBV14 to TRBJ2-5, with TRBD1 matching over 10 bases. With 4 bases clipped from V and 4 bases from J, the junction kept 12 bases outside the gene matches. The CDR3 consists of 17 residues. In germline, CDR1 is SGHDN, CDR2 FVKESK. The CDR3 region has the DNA TGTGCCAGCAGCCGAATCCCGGGACAGGGGACGGGAGAGACCCAGTACTTC. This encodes CASSRIPGQGTGETQYF.

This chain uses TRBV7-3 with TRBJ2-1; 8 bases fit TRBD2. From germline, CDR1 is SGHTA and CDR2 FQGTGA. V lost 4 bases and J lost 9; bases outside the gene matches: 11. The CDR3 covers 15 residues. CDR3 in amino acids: CASSSRGGGLVEQFF. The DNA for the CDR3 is TGTGCCAGCAGCTCAAGGGGCGGGGGGTTGGTTGAGCAGTTCTTC.

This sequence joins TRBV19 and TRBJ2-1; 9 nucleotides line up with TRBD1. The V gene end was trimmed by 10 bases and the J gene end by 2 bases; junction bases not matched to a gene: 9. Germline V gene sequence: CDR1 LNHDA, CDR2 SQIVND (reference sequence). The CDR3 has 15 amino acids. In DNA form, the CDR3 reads TGTGCCACGTCATGGACAGGGGTACCCTACAATGAGCAGTTCTTC. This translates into CATSWTGVPYNEQFF.

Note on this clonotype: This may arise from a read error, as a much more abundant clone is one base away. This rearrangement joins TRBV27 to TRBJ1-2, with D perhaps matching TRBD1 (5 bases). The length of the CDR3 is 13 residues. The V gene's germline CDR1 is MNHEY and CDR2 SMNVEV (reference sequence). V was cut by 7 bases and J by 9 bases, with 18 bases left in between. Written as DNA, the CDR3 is TGTGCCAGCATGGGGGGGACGGCCGATAGCTACACCTTC. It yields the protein CASMGGTADSYTF.

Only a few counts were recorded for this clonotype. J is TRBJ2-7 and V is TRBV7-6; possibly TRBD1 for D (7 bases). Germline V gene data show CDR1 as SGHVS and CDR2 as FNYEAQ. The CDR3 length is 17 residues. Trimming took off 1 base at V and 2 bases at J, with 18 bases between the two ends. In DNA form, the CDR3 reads TGTGCCAGCAGCTTAGGATTCGTGGCAGGGGGGACCTACGAGCAGTACTTC. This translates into CASSLGFVAGGTYEQYF.

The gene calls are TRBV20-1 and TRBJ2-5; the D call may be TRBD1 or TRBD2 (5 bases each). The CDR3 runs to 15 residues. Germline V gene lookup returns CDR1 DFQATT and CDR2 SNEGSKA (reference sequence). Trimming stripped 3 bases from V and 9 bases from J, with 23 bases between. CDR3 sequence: CSASPGTLSFGAQYF. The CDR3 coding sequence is TGCAGTGCTAGCCCCGGGACGCTCTCTTTTGGGGCCCAGTACTTC.

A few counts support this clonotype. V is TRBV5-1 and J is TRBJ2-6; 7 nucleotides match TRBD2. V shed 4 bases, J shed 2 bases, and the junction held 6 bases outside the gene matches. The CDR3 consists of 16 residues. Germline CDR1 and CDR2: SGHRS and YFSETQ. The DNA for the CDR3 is TGCGCCAGCAGCCTGGGGAGGGGAACTGGGGCCAACGTCCTGACTTTC. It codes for CASSLGRGTGANVLTF.

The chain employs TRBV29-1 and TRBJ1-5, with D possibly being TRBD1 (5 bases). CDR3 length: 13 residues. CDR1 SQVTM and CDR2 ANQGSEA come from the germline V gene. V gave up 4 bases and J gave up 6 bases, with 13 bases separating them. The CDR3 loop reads CSVAGAGVQPQHF. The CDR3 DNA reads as TGCAGCGTTGCCGGGGCCGGAGTTCAGCCCCAGCATTTT.

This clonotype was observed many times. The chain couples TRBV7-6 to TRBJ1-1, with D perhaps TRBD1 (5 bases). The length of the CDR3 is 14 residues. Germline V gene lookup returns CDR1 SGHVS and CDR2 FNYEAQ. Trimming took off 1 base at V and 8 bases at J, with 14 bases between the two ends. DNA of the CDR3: TGTGCCAGCAGCTTAGTTCTCATTGGGGGGGAAGCTTTCTTT. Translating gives CASSLVLIGGEAFF.